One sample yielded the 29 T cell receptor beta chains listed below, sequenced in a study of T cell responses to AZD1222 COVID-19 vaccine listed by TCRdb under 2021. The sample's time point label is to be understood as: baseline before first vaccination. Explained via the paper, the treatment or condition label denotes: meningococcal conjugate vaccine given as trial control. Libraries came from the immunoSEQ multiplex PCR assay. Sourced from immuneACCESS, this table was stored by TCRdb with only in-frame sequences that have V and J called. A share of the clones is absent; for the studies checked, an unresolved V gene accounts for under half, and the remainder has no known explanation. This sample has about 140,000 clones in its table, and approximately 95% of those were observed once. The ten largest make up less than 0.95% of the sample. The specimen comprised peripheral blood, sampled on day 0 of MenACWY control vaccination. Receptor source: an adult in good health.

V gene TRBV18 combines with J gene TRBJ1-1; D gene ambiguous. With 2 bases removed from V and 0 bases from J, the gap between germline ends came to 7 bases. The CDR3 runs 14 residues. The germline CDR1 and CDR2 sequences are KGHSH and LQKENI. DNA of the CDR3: TGTGCCAGCTCACCAAACCAACTGAACACTGAAGCTTTCTTT. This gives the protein CASSPNQLNTEAFF.

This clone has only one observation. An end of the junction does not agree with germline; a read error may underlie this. CDR3 amino acids: CASSDSYEQYF. The CDR3 region has the DNA TGTGCCAGCAGTGACTCCTACGAGCAGTACTTC. The chain recombines TRBV6-2 or TRBV6-3 with TRBJ2-7; D gene uncertain. CDR1 MNHEY and CDR2 SVGEGT come from the germline V gene. This CDR3 is 11 amino acids long.

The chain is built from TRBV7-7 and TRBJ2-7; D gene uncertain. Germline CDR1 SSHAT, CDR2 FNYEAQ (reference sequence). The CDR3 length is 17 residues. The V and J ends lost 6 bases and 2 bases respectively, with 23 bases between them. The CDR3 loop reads CASSLIQDVPSPYEQYF. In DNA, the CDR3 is TGTGCCAGCAGTTTGATTCAAGACGTCCCTTCCCCCTACGAGCAGTACTTC.

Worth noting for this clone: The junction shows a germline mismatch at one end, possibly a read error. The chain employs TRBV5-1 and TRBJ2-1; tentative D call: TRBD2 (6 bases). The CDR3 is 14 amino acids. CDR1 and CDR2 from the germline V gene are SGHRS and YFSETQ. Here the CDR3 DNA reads TGCGCCAGCAGCTCCGGGGACTCCACTATTCGCTGTATCTTC. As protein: CASSSGDSTIRCIF.

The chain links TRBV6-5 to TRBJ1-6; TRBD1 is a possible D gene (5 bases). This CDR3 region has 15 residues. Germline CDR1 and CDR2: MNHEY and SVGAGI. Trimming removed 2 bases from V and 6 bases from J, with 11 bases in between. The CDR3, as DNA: TGTGCCAGCAGTTACGGGACGGGTTCTAATTCACCCCTCCACTTT. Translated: CASSYGTGSNSPLHF.

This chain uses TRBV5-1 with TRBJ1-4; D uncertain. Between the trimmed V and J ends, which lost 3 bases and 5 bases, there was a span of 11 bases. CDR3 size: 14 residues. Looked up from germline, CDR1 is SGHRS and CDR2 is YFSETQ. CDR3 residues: CASSSRSGNEKLFF. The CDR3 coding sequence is TGCGCCAGCAGCTCTCGTTCGGGAAATGAAAAACTGTTTTTT.

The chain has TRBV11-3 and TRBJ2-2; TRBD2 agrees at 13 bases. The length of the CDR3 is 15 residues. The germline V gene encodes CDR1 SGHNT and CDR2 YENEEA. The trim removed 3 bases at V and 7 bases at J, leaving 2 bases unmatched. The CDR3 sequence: CASSLGTSGDGELFF. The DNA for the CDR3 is TGTGCCAGCAGCTTGGGGACTAGCGGGGACGGGGAGCTGTTTTTT.

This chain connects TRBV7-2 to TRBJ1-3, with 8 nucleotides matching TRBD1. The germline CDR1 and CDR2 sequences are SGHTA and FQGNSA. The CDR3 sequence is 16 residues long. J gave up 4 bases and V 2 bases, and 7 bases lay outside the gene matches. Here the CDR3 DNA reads TGTGCCAGCAGCTTACTCGGACAGGGAGCAGGAAACACCATATATTTT. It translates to CASSLLGQGAGNTIYF.

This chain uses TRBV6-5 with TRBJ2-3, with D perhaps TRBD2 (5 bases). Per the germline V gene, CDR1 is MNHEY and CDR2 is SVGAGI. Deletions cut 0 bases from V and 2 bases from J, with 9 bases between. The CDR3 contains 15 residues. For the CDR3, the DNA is TGTGCCAGCAGTTACTCGAACGGGAACACAGATACGCAGTATTTT. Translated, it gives CASSYSNGNTDTQYF.

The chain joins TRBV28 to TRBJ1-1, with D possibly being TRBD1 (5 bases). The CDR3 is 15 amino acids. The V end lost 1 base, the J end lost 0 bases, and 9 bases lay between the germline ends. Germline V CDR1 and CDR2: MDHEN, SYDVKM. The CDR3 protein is CASSLFGGMNTEAFF. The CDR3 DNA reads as TGTGCCAGCAGTTTATTTGGGGGGATGAACACTGAAGCTTTCTTT. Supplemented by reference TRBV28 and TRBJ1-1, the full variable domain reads DVKVTQSSRYLVKRTGEKVFLECVQDMDHENMFWYRQDPGLGLRLIYFSYDVKMKEKGDIPEGYSVSREKKERFSLILESASTNQTSMYLCASSLFGGMNTEAFFGQGTRLTVV.

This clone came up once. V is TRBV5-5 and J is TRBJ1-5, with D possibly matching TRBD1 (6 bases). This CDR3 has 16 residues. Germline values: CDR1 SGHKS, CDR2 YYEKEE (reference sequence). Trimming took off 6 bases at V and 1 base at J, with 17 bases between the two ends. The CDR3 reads CASTPGGGGSNQPQHF. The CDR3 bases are TGTGCCAGCACTCCGGGCGGGGGCGGGAGCAATCAGCCCCAGCATTTT.

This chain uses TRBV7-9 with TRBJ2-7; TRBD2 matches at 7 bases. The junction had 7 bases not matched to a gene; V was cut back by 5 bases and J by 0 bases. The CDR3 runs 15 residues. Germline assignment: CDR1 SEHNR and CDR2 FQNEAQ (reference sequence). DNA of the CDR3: TGTGCCAGCAGCCAAACTAGCGCAAGCTCCTACGAGCAGTACTTC. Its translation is CASSQTSASSYEQYF.

CDR3 DNA sequence: TGCGCCAGCAGCCAAGAGGGACTCCCGAATGAAAAACTGTTTTTT. Encoded protein: CASSQEGLPNEKLFF. The chain has TRBV4-1 and TRBJ1-4, with a possible D match to TRBD1 (5 bases). The germline V and J ends were trimmed by 0 bases and 5 bases, with 10 bases remaining between them. Germline V gene sequence: CDR1 MGHRA, CDR2 YSYEKL. The CDR3 has 15 residues.

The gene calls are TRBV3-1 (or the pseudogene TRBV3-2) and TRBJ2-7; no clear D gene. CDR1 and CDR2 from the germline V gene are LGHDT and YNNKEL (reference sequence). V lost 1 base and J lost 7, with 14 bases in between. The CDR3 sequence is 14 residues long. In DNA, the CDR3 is TGTGCCAGCAGCCAAGGGTGGATCGGTCGGGAGCAGTACTTC. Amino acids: CASSQGWIGREQYF.

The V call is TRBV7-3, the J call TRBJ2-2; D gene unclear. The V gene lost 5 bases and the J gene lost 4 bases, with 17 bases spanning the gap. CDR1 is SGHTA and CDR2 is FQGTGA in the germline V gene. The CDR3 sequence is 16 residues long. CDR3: CASSPHNEWGTGELFF. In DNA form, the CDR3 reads TGTGCCAGCAGCCCTCACAATGAGTGGGGCACCGGGGAGCTGTTTTTT.

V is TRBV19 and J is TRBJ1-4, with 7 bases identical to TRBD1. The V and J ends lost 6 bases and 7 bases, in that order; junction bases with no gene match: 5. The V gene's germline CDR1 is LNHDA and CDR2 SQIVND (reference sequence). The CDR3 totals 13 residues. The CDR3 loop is CASRRQGSEKLFF. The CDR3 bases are TGTGCCAGTAGGAGACAGGGATCTGAAAAACTGTTTTTT.

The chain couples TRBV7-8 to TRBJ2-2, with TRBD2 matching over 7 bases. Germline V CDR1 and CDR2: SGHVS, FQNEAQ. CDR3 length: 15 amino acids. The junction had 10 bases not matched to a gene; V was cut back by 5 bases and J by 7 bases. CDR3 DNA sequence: TGTGCCAGCAGCCCCTTGGGAGGGGACGGCGGGGAGCTGTTTTTT. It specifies CASSPLGGDGGELFF. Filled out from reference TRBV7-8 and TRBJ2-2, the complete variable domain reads GAGVSQSPRYKVAKRGQDVALRCDPISGHVSLFWYQQALGQGPEFLTYFQNEAQLDKSGLPSDRFFAERPEGSVSTLKIQRTQQEDSAVYLCASSPLGGDGGELFFGEGSRLTVL.

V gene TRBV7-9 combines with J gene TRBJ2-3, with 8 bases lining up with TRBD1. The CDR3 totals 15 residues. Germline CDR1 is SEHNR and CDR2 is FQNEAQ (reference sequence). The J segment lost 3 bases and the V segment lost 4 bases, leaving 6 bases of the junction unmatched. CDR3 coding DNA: TGTGCCAGCAGCTCGGACAGGGCCCTGACAGATACGCAGTATTTT. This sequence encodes CASSSDRALTDTQYF.

The CDR3 nucleotides are TGTGCCACCCACAGGGGGATCCCCTACAATGAGCAGTTCTTC. It encodes CATHRGIPYNEQFF. This chain connects TRBV6-5 to TRBJ2-1, with TRBD1 identical over 8 bases. V was clipped by 10 bases and J by 2 bases; unmatched bases: 7. The CDR3 sequence is 14 residues long. CDR1 and CDR2 (germline): MNHEY, SVGAGI.

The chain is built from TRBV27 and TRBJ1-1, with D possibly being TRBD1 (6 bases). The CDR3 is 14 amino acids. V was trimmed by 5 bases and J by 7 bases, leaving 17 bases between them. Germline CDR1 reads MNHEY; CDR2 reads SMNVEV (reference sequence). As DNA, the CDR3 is TGTGCCAGCAGTACAACAGGGTTCCTTGATGAAGCTTTCTTT. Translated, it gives CASSTTGFLDEAFF.

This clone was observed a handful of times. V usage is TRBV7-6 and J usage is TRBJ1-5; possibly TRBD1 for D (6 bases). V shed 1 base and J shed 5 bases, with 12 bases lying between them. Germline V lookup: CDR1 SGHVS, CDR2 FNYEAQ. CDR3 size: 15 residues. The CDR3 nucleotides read TGTGCCAGCAGCTTAGGGCGAGGGGGAGATCAGCCCCAGCATTTT. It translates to CASSLGRGGDQPQHF.

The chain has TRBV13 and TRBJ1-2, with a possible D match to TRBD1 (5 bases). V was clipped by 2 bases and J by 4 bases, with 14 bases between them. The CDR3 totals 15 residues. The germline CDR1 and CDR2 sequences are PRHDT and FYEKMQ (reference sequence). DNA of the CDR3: TGTGCCAGCAGCTTACGCCCGCCAGGGTTCTATGGCTACACCTTC. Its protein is CASSLRPPGFYGYTF.

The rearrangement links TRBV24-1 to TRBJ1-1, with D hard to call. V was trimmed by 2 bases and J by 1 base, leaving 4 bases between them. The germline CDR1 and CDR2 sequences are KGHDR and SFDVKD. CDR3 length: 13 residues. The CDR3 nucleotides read TGTGCCACCAGTGATTCGGGGAACACTGAAGCTTTCTTT. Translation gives CATSDSGNTEAFF.

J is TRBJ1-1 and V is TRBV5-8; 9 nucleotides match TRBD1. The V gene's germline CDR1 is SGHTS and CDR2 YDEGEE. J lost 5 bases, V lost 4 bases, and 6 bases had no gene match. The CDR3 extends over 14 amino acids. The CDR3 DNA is TGTGCCAGCAGCCCCTACAGGGGGCGGACTGAAGCTTTCTTT. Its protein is CASSPYRGRTEAFF.

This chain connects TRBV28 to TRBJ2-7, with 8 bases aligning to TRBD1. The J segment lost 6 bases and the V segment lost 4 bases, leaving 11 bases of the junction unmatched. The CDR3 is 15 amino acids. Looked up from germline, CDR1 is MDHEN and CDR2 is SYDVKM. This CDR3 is CASSSRTGFTSEQYF. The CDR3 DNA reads TGTGCCAGCAGTTCCCGGACAGGGTTTACCTCCGAGCAGTACTTC. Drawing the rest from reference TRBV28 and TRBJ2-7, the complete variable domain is DVKVTQSSRYLVKRTGEKVFLECVQDMDHENMFWYRQDPGLGLRLIYFSYDVKMKEKGDIPEGYSVSREKKERFSLILESASTNQTSMYLCASSSRTGFTSEQYFGPGTRLTVT.

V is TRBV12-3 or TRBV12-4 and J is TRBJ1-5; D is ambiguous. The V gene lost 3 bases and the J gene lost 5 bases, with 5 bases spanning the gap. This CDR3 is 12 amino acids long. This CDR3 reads CASSFIYQPQHF. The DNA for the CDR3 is TGTGCCAGCAGTTTTATCTATCAGCCCCAGCATTTT.

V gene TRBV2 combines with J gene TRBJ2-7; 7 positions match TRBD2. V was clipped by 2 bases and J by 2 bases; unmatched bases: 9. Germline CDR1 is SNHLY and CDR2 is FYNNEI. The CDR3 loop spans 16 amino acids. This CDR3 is CASSELERETTYEQYF. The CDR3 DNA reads TGTGCCAGCAGTGAATTGGAGCGGGAAACCACCTACGAGCAGTACTTC.

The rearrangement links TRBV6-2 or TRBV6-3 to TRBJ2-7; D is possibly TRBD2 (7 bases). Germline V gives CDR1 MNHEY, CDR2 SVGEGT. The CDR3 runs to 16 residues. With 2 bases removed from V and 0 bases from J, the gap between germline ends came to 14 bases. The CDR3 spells CASSYEVGGASYEQYF. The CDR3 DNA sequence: TGTGCCAGCAGTTACGAGGTGGGGGGGGCCTCCTACGAGCAGTACTTC.

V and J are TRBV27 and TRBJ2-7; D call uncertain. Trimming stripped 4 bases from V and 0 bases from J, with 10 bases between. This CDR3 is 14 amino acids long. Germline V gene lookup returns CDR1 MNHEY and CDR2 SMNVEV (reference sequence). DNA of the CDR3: TGTGCCAGCAGTTGGGCCAGTAGCTCCTACGAGCAGTACTTC. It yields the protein CASSWASSSYEQYF.